Listed here are 26 T cell receptor beta chains from one sample, sequenced in a study of shared clonotypes between healthy human individuals (dated by TCRdb to the early 2020s). Receptors were amplified or captured by the immunoSEQ multiplex PCR assay. Held by TCRdb, this immuneACCESS table contains in-frame sequences only and omits some clones. Under half of the omission traces to an unresolved V gene where checked; the cause of the rest is unknown. The table for this sample lists about 1.1 million clones; 77% of them were counted only once. 0.89% of the sample is held by the ten biggest clonotypes. The sequenced material came from memory CD4+ T cells from PBMCs. The sample's cell subset or site, from its label and the paper: CD45RA-negative fraction. These receptors originate from a young man in good health. Some clones in this sample may be carry-over from other donors' samples.

The chain combines TRBV28 with TRBJ2-2, with D tentatively TRBD1 (5 bases). Germline assignment: CDR1 MDHEN and CDR2 SYDVKM. Deletions cut 3 bases from V and 0 bases from J, with 11 bases between. The CDR3 is 16 amino acids. The CDR3, as DNA: TGTGCCAGCAGTTTTGGTCGGACACCGAACACCGGGGAGCTGTTTTTT. Translating it yields CASSFGRTPNTGELFF.

This clone was observed a handful of times. The gene calls are TRBV2 and TRBJ1-5; D remains unclear. V was pared by 3 bases and J by 5 bases, with 8 bases between. Germline values: CDR1 SNHLY, CDR2 FYNNEI. The length of the CDR3 is 13 residues. The CDR3 sequence: CASSDDRDQPQHF. CDR3 DNA sequence: TGTGCCAGCAGTGATGACCGAGATCAGCCCCAGCATTTT.

V usage is TRBV5-1 and J usage is TRBJ2-2; 10 bases agree with TRBD1. The CDR3 spans 17 residues. Trimming removed 2 bases from V and 6 bases from J; junction bases left unmatched: 10. Per the germline V gene, CDR1 is SGHRS and CDR2 is YFSETQ. CDR3 coding DNA: TGCGCCAGCAGCTTCCAAGACAGGGGGCTTACCCCCGGGGAGCTGTTTTTT. As protein: CASSFQDRGLTPGELFF.

This clone was counted a single time. The gene calls are TRBV7-9 and TRBJ1-5, with D perhaps matching TRBD1 (5 bases). In germline, CDR1 is SEHNR, CDR2 FQNEAQ (reference sequence). Trimming pared 3 bases from V and 1 base from J, leaving 10 bases between. The CDR3 length is 15 residues. For the CDR3, the DNA is TGTGCCAGCAGCTTGGAGGGGAGCAGCAATCAGCCCCAGCATTTT. This codes for CASSLEGSSNQPQHF.

V and J are TRBV5-1 and TRBJ2-1; 7 bases agree with TRBD2. CDR1 SGHRS and CDR2 YFSETQ come from the germline V gene. J lost 0 bases, V lost 1 base, and 10 bases had no gene match. The CDR3 has 18 amino acids. DNA of the CDR3: TGCGCCAGCAGCTTGCGATCCTGGGGCGGGAGCTCCTACAATGAGCAGTTCTTC. This gives the protein CASSLRSWGGSSYNEQFF.

The chain combines TRBV5-1 with TRBJ2-1, with 9 positions matching TRBD2. V trimming: 2 bases; J trimming: 3 bases; junction bases outside the gene matches: 6. This CDR3 contains 16 residues. From germline, CDR1 is SGHRS and CDR2 YFSETQ. CDR3 residues: CASSLVAGALYNEQFF. The CDR3 DNA follows: TGCGCCAGCAGCTTAGTAGCGGGAGCACTCTACAATGAGCAGTTCTTC.

This clone has only one observation. The rearrangement uses TRBV19 and TRBJ1-6; 9 bases line up with TRBD1. The ends lost 5 bases at V and 10 bases at J; junction bases unmatched: 6. Germline loops: CDR1 LNHDA, CDR2 SQIVND (reference sequence). CDR3 length: 14 amino acids. CDR3: CASSLTGGNSPLHF. Here the CDR3 DNA reads TGTGCCAGTAGTCTTACAGGGGGCAACTCACCCCTCCACTTT.

This CDR3 is CASSHLKTEAFF. CDR3 bases: TGTGCCAGCAGCCATTTAAAAACTGAAGCTTTCTTT. The gene calls are TRBV4-2 and TRBJ1-1; D unclear. From germline, CDR1 is LGHNA and CDR2 YNFKEQ. V was cut by 3 bases and J by 5 bases, with 7 bases left in between. This CDR3 has 12 amino acids.

This rearrangement joins TRBV5-1 to TRBJ1-4; D is unclear. The CDR3 consists of 15 residues. Germline V lookup: CDR1 SGHRS, CDR2 YFSETQ. V was trimmed by 5 bases and J by 0 bases, leaving 11 bases between them. The CDR3 bases are TGCGCCAGCAGTTTGACACTTGCAACTAATGAAAAACTGTTTTTT. This encodes CASSLTLATNEKLFF. Drawing the rest from reference TRBV5-1 and TRBJ1-4, the complete variable domain is KAGVTQTPRYLIKTRGQQVTLSCSPISGHRSVSWYQQTPGQGLQFLFEYFSETQRNKGNFPGRFSGRQFSNSRSEMNVSTLELGDSALYLCASSLTLATNEKLFFGSGTQLSVL.

The rearrangement uses TRBV5-1 and TRBJ2-3; perhaps TRBD2 as D (5 bases). Trimming pared 3 bases from V and 6 bases from J, leaving 5 bases between. Germline V gives CDR1 SGHRS, CDR2 YFSETQ. The CDR3 length is 11 residues. CDR3 nucleotide sequence: TGCGCCAGCAGCTGGGAGGATACGCAGTATTTT. Its protein is CASSWEDTQYF.

Points on this clone: This clone may be a read error of a much larger clone one base away. This sample includes further DNA sequences coding for the same CDR3. The genes are TRBV6-6 and TRBJ2-7; D not certain. Trimming removed 5 bases from V and 1 base from J, with 3 bases in between. The germline gives CDR1 MNHNY, CDR2 SVGAGI (reference sequence). The CDR3 length is 11 residues. CDR3 amino acids: CASSPSYEQYF. The CDR3 bases are TGTGCCAGCAGTCCGTCCTACGAGCAGTACTTC.

Ten or more counts support this clone. Additional DNA sequences in this sample encode the identical CDR3. The V call is TRBV11-2, the J call TRBJ1-3; D gene uncertain. The germline CDR1 and CDR2 sequences are SGHAT and FQNNGV. The CDR3 totals 14 residues. Trimming took 3 bases from V and 0 from J, leaving 6 bases between them. CDR3 amino acids: CASSLTNSGNTIYF. The CDR3 DNA is TGTGCCAGCAGCTTGACAAACTCTGGAAACACCATATATTTT. Full variable domain (outside the CDR3, taken from reference TRBV11-2 and TRBJ1-3): EAGVAQSPRYKIIEKRQSVAFWCNPISGHATLYWYQQILGQGPKLLIQFQNNGVVDDSQLPKDRFSAERLKGVDSTLKIQPAKLEDSAVYLCASSLTNSGNTIYFGEGSWLTVV.

The chain is built from TRBV2 and TRBJ1-5, with no clear D. The CDR3 length is 16 residues. Looked up from germline, CDR1 is SNHLY and CDR2 is FYNNEI. The ends were cut back, 0 bases at V and 0 bases at J, with 9 bases in the middle. The CDR3 here is CASSEAQRLSNQPQHF. CDR3 sequence (DNA): TGTGCCAGCAGTGAAGCGCAGAGGCTTAGCAATCAGCCCCAGCATTTT. The full variable domain, in which reference TRBV2 and TRBJ1-5 provide the parts outside the CDR3, is EPEVTQTPSHQVTQMGQEVILRCVPISNHLYFYWYRQILGQKVEFLVSFYNNEISEKSEIFDDQFSVERPDGSNFTLKIRSTKLEDSAMYFCASSEAQRLSNQPQHFGDGTRLSIL.

The genes are TRBV7-2 and TRBJ2-7; 9 bases align to TRBD2. This CDR3 is 14 amino acids long. Germline CDR1 and CDR2: SGHTA and FQGNSA. After removal of 5 bases from V and 3 bases from J, the junction contained 5 bases not matched to a gene. The DNA of the CDR3 is TGTGCCAGCAGCAGACTAGCGGTTGTCTACGAGCAGTACTTC. This translates into CASSRLAVVYEQYF.

This chain connects TRBV9 to TRBJ1-3, with a weak D call TRBD1 (5 bases). This CDR3 spans 16 amino acids. Between the trimmed V and J ends, which lost 0 bases and 0 bases, there was a span of 10 bases. Germline V gene data show CDR1 as SGDLS and CDR2 as YYNGEE. The CDR3 sequence is CASSVAGTPSGNTIYF. CDR3 nucleotides: TGTGCCAGCAGCGTAGCCGGGACCCCCTCTGGAAACACCATATATTTT.

This clone was detected a few times. This chain links TRBV5-1 with TRBJ1-2, with 10 bases matching TRBD1. The germline V gene encodes CDR1 SGHRS and CDR2 YFSETQ. The CDR3 has 13 amino acids. V was pared by 3 bases and J by 6 bases, with 2 bases of the junction left unmatched. Here the CDR3 reads CASSWGTGDGYTF. The CDR3 coding sequence is TGCGCCAGCAGCTGGGGGACAGGGGATGGCTACACCTTC.

V and J are TRBV25-1 and TRBJ1-5, with 9 bases lining up with TRBD1. Trimming cost V 4 bases and J 6 bases; bases outside gene matches: 7. This CDR3 spans 15 amino acids. Looked up from germline, CDR1 is MGHDK and CDR2 is SYGVNS. The DNA of the CDR3 is TGTGCCAGCAGTGGTGGGACAGGGTTGATTCAGCCCCAGCATTTT. Translated: CASSGGTGLIQPQHF. Filled out from reference TRBV25-1 and TRBJ1-5, the complete variable domain reads EADIYQTPRYLVIGTGKKITLECSQTMGHDKMYWYQQDPGMELHLIHYSYGVNSTEKGDLSSESTVSRIRTEHFPLTLESARPSHTSQYLCASSGGTGLIQPQHFGDGTRLSIL.

The chain employs TRBV5-1 and TRBJ2-7, with a weak D call TRBD1 (5 bases). Trimming cost V 2 bases and J 3 bases, with 12 bases left between them. The germline V gene has CDR1 SGHRS and CDR2 YFSETQ. This CDR3 has 14 amino acids. The CDR3 bases are TGCGCCAGCAGCTTTGGTACAGGCTTCTACGAGCAGTACTTC. This sequence encodes CASSFGTGFYEQYF. Drawing the rest from reference TRBV5-1 and TRBJ2-7, the complete variable domain is KAGVTQTPRYLIKTRGQQVTLSCSPISGHRSVSWYQQTPGQGLQFLFEYFSETQRNKGNFPGRFSGRQFSNSRSEMNVSTLELGDSALYLCASSFGTGFYEQYFGPGTRLTVT.

This CDR3 reads CASSPIAGGLGNEQFF. CDR3 nucleotide sequence: TGTGCCAGCAGCCCGATAGCGGGAGGGCTGGGGAATGAGCAGTTCTTC. This chain connects TRBV5-4 to TRBJ2-1; TRBD2 agrees at 11 bases. V was clipped by 4 bases and J by 7 bases; unmatched bases: 10. This CDR3 spans 16 amino acids. Germline loops: CDR1 SGHNT, CDR2 YYREEE (reference sequence).

The chain is built from TRBV5-1 and TRBJ1-1; D is possibly TRBD1 (5 bases). CDR1 is SGHRS and CDR2 is YFSETQ in the germline V gene. The CDR3 contains 15 residues. The V end lost 0 bases, the J end lost 1 base, and 10 bases lay between the germline ends. In DNA, the CDR3 is TGCGCCAGCAGCTTGGACAGGCCGCGGAACACTGAAGCTTTCTTT. Translated, it gives CASSLDRPRNTEAFF.

Comment on this clone: The sample has other DNA sequences that encode this CDR3 too. The chain uses TRBV11-2 and TRBJ2-7; 8 bases are a match to TRBD2. Germline V gene lookup returns CDR1 SGHAT and CDR2 FQNNGV. Trimming at V came to 5 bases and at J to 4 bases, leaving 7 bases not matched to a gene. The CDR3 covers 14 residues. CDR3 protein: CASSPRGGGYEQYF. The CDR3 DNA reads TGTGCCAGCAGCCCCCGCGGCGGGGGGTACGAGCAGTACTTC.

The chain links TRBV28 to TRBJ1-2; 7 positions agree with TRBD1. Trimming removed 2 bases from V and 5 bases from J; junction bases left unmatched: 14. This CDR3 has 17 amino acids. The germline V gene encodes CDR1 MDHEN and CDR2 SYDVKM. CDR3 DNA: TGTGCCAGCAGTTTACCCCTAGGGACAGCCCCTCTATATGGCTACACCTTC. This encodes CASSLPLGTAPLYGYTF.

A few counts support this clone. J is TRBJ2-3 and V is TRBV7-2; 12 bases align to TRBD1. CDR1 is SGHTA and CDR2 is FQGNSA in the germline V gene. The CDR3 runs to 14 residues. The V and J ends lost 4 bases and 6 bases, in that order; junction bases with no gene match: 2. CDR3 protein: CASSWDRGQDTQYF. The CDR3 DNA is TGTGCCAGCAGCTGGGACAGGGGGCAGGATACGCAGTATTTT.

In its sample, this clone was seen once. This sample includes further DNA sequences coding for the same CDR3. This chain joins TRBV28 and TRBJ1-5; D is undetermined. There are 12 residues in the CDR3. Germline CDR1 and CDR2: MDHEN and SYDVKM. Trimming removed 8 bases from V and 4 bases from J, with 9 bases in between. The CDR3 here is CASSGWNQPQHF. For the CDR3, the DNA is TGTGCCAGCTCGGGGTGGAATCAGCCCCAGCATTTT.

This chain links TRBV5-1 with TRBJ2-1, with 13 bases aligning to TRBD2. The CDR3 has 15 amino acids. Germline V gives CDR1 SGHRS, CDR2 YFSETQ. With 4 bases clipped from V and 15 bases from J, the junction kept 13 bases outside the gene matches. Here the CDR3 reads CASSPLAGGPPALFF. Written as DNA, the CDR3 is TGCGCCAGCAGCCCACTAGCGGGAGGGCCTCCTGCATTGTTCTTC. The whole variable domain, remainder taken from reference TRBV5-1 and TRBJ2-1, is KAGVTQTPRYLIKTRGQQVTLSCSPISGHRSVSWYQQTPGQGLQFLFEYFSETQRNKGNFPGRFSGRQFSNSRSEMNVSTLELGDSALYLCASSPLAGGPPALFFGPGTRLTVL.

This clone was detected many times. The chain joins TRBV11-2 to TRBJ2-2; 9 nucleotides align to TRBD2. The CDR3 runs 19 residues. Germline lookup yields CDR1 SGHAT and CDR2 FQNNGV. V shed 5 bases and J 6 bases; nucleotides not matched to a gene: 19. CDR3 DNA: TGTGCCAGCAGCGAGACCTTCTACAGTAGCGGGAGAATGGCCGGGGAGCTGTTTTTT. Translating gives CASSETFYSSGRMAGELFF.